These 15 T cell receptor beta chains originate from one sample sequenced in a study of T cells in Graves' hyperthyroidism and ophthalmopathy. Amplified TCR beta CDR3 regions derived from RNA transcripts. When the TCR CDR3 underwent first-round RT-PCR, the HTBI primer set was used. TCRdb re-called the multiplex PCR reads with MiXCR, one entry per CDR3 protein. The sample has roughly 740,000 distinct CDR3 sequences, less than 20% seen once. Sequences were obtained from blood. These receptors were collected from a young man with Graves' hyperthyroidism.

This clonotype appeared many times. This chain uses TRBV28 with TRBJ1-2, with D possibly matching TRBD1 (6 bases). Germline V gene sequence: CDR1 MDHEN, CDR2 SYDVKM. This CDR3 is built from 14 residues. V lost 3 bases to trimming and J lost 4 bases, with 12 bases between them. The CDR3 here is CASSLRQAVYGYTF. CDR3 in DNA: TGTGCCAGCAGTTTGAGACAGGCTGTCTATGGCTACACCTTC.

This clonotype was found a few times. V and J are TRBV20-1 and TRBJ2-3; no clear D gene. Trimming left V 0 bases short and J 2 bases short, with 12 bases between. Germline V lookup: CDR1 DFQATT, CDR2 SNEGSKA (reference sequence). CDR3 length equals 15 residues. The CDR3 DNA follows: TGCAGTGCTAGAGATCGAATCCACTTCACAGATACGCAGTATTTT. Protein: CSARDRIHFTDTQYF.

The chain couples TRBV5-6 to TRBJ2-7; 8 bases are shared with TRBD2. Germline lookup yields CDR1 SGHDT and CDR2 YYEEEE. The ends lost 4 bases at V and 0 bases at J; junction bases unmatched: 6. This CDR3 has 15 amino acids. CDR3 DNA: TGTGCCAGCAGCCCGGCACGGGGGGGCTCCTACGAGCAGTACTTC. It codes for CASSPARGGSYEQYF. The entire variable domain, with the rest obtained from reference TRBV5-6 and TRBJ2-7, is as follows: DAGVTQSPTHLIKTRGQQVTLRCSPKSGHDTVSWYQQALGQGPQFIFQYYEEEERQRGNFPDRFSGHQFPNYSSELNVNALLLGDSALYLCASSPARGGSYEQYFGPGTRLTVT.

The chain is built from TRBV24-1 and TRBJ1-1, with 12 bases matching TRBD1. V dropped 4 bases and J dropped 5; count of bases not matched to a gene: 4. The CDR3 extends over 15 amino acids. CDR1 is KGHDR and CDR2 is SFDVKD in the germline V gene. The CDR3: CATSDPGQGATEAFF. For the CDR3, the DNA is TGTGCCACCAGTGACCCGGGACAGGGGGCAACTGAAGCTTTCTTT.

At least ten counts were recorded for this clonotype. V is TRBV7-9 and J is TRBJ2-1, with TRBD2 identical over 12 bases. Germline loops: CDR1 SEHNR, CDR2 FQNEAQ (reference sequence). The CDR3 is 16 residues long. The trim removed 5 bases at V and 6 bases at J, leaving 8 bases unmatched. The CDR3 DNA sequence: TGTGCCAGCAGCAAGGGACTAGCGGGTTTAGCCAATGAGCAGTTCTTC. It yields the protein CASSKGLAGLANEQFF.

The chain uses TRBV15 and TRBJ2-7, with 8 bases aligning to TRBD2. CDR3 length equals 16 residues. Germline V gene lookup returns CDR1 LNHNV and CDR2 YYDKDF (reference sequence). J lost 7 bases, V lost 4 bases, and 15 bases had no gene match. This chain's CDR3 is CATSTELADPFWEQYF. Written as DNA, the CDR3 is TGTGCCACCAGCACCGAACTAGCGGACCCCTTCTGGGAGCAGTACTTC.

V usage is TRBV7-8 and J usage is TRBJ2-5; 7 bases align to TRBD1. CDR1 and CDR2 from the germline V gene are SGHVS and FQNEAQ. With 5 bases clipped from V and 3 bases from J, the junction kept 6 bases outside the gene matches. The CDR3 sequence is 14 residues long. For the CDR3, the DNA is TGTGCCAGCAGCGGAAGGACAGGAAAAGAGACCCAGTACTTC. The encoded protein is CASSGRTGKETQYF.

This clonotype was found many times. The rearrangement joins TRBV5-1 to TRBJ2-2, with 10 bases identical to TRBD2. Germline V lookup: CDR1 SGHRS, CDR2 YFSETQ. The CDR3 is 18 amino acids. After removal of 2 bases from V and 4 bases from J, the junction contained 11 bases not matched to a gene. The CDR3 DNA sequence: TGCGCCAGCAGCTTCGAAGGTAGCGGGAGGCTTAGCACCGGGGAGCTGTTTTTT. Protein sequence: CASSFEGSGRLSTGELFF.

This clonotype was recorded a few times. V gene TRBV5-6 combines with J gene TRBJ1-6; 9 positions agree with TRBD1. V trimming: 4 bases; J trimming: 8 bases; junction bases outside the gene matches: 4. CDR1 is SGHDT, CDR2 YYEEEE, per germline. The CDR3 consists of 14 residues. The CDR3 sequence is CASSMGQGDSPLHF. The CDR3, as DNA: TGTGCCAGCAGCATGGGACAGGGAGATTCACCCCTCCACTTT.

V is TRBV7-9 and J is TRBJ2-2; D remains ambiguous. This CDR3 has 15 amino acids. Trimming took off 2 bases at V and 2 bases at J, with 9 bases between the two ends. CDR1 and CDR2 (germline): SEHNR, FQNEAQ (reference sequence). CDR3: CASSLIPVNTGELFF. The CDR3 bases are TGTGCCAGCAGCTTAATTCCAGTCAACACCGGGGAGCTGTTTTTT.

The chain carries TRBV7-2 and TRBJ2-5; 8 bases fit TRBD2. The germline V gene encodes CDR1 SGHTA and CDR2 FQGNSA. The CDR3 has 16 amino acids. Germline trimming cut 7 bases from V and 5 bases from J; bases unmatched to any gene: 15. The CDR3 nucleotides are TGTGCCAGCACTCGTTTCTTACGGGGGGGCGGTGAGACCCAGTACTTC. Protein: CASTRFLRGGGETQYF.

As for this clonotype: An end of the junction differs from the germline gene, which may be a read error. V gene TRBV2 combines with J gene TRBJ2-1; TRBD2 is a possible D gene (6 bases). Germline-derived CDR1 and CDR2 are SNHLY and FYNNEI. The CDR3 is 14 residues long. The CDR3 DNA reads TGTGCCTCATTGCTAGCGCGACGGGTGAATGAGCAGATCTTC. It encodes CASLLARRVNEQIF.

Many counts were recorded for this clonotype. The rearrangement links TRBV28 to TRBJ2-1, with TRBD1 matching 8 bases. This CDR3 spans 14 amino acids. Germline V gene sequence: CDR1 MDHEN, CDR2 SYDVKM. V trimming: 3 bases; J trimming: 9 bases; junction bases outside the gene matches: 7. The CDR3 DNA reads as TGTGCCAGCAGTTTCAACAGGGGGATTGTTGAGCAGTTCTTC. Translation: CASSFNRGIVEQFF.

The rearrangement links TRBV10-1 to TRBJ1-1; D may be TRBD1 (5 bases). The CDR3 runs to 18 residues. The germline gives CDR1 WNHNN, CDR2 SYGVQD (reference sequence). V was pared by 0 bases and J by 1 base, with 18 bases between. The CDR3 here is CASSESTGTTFENTEAFF. The CDR3 coding sequence is TGCGCCAGCAGTGAGTCTACCGGGACCACATTTGAGAACACTGAAGCTTTCTTT.

The chain couples TRBV5-5 to TRBJ2-7; 10 bases match TRBD1. From germline, CDR1 is SGHKS and CDR2 YYEKEE (reference sequence). The CDR3 spans 14 residues. V lost 4 bases and J lost 9; bases outside the gene matches: 10. The CDR3 spells CASSKTGTGEAQYF. DNA of the CDR3: TGTGCCAGCAGCAAAACCGGGACAGGGGAAGCGCAGTACTTC.